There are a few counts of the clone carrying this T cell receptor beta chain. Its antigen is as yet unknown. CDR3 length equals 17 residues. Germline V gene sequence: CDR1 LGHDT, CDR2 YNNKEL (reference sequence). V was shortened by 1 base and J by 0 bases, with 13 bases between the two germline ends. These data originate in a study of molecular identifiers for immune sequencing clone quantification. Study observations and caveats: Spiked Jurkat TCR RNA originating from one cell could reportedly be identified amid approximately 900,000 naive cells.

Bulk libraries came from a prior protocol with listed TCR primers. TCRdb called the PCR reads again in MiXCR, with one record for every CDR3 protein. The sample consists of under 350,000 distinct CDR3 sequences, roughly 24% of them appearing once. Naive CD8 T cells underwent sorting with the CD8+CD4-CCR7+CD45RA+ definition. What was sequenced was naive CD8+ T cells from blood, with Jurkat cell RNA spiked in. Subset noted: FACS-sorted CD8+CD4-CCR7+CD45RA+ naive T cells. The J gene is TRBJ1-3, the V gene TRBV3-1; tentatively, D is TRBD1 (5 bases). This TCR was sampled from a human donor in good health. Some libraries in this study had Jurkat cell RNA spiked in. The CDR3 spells CASSQGRDFPSGNTIYF. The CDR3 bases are TGTGCCAGCAGCCAAGGACGGGACTTCCCCTCTGGAAACACCATATATTTT.